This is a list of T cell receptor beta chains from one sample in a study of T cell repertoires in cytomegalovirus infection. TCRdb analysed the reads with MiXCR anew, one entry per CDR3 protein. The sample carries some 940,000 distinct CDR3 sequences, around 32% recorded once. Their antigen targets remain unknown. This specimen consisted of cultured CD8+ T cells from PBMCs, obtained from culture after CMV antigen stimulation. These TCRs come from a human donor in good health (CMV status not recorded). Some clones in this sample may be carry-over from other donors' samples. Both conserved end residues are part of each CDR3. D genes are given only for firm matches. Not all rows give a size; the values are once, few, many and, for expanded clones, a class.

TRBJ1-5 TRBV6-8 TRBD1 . TGTGCCAGCGGAGAGGACAGGGGGGACAATCAGCCCCAGCATTTT CASGEDRGDNQPQHF
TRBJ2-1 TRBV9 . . TGTGCCAGCAGCGAGCCGGGACTCCCACCGGTCTTC CASSEPGLPPVF
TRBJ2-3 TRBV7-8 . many TGTGCCAGCAGCTTCGGAGTGACAGATACGCAGTATTTT CASSFGVTDTQYF
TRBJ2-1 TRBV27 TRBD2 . TGTGCCAGCAGTTCAGGACTAGCGGGGGCTATGTACAATGAGCAGTTCTTC CASSSGLAGAMYNEQFF
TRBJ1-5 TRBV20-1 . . TGCAGTGCTAGGAGCAGGGGAGGAGAACAGCCCCAGCATTTT CSARSRGGEQPQHF
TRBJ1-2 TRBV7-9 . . TGTGCCAGCAGCTCGACAGAACAAGCCGGCGGCTACACCTTC CASSSTEQAGGYTF
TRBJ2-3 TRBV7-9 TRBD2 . TGTGCCAGCAGCTCCCGACTAGCGGGGGCCGGGTCCCCAGATACGCAGTATTTT CASSSRLAGAGSPDTQYF
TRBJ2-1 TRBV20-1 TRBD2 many TGCAGTGCTAGAGCGAGCGGGGGCTCCTACAATGAGCAGTTCTTC CSARASGGSYNEQFF
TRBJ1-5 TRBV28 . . TGTGCCAGTAGTTTAAGCCAGGAATACAATCAGCCCCAGCATTTT CASSLSQEYNQPQHF
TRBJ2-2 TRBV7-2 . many TGTGCCAGCAGACCCCGGGCATACGGGGAGCTGTTTTTT CASRPRAYGELFF
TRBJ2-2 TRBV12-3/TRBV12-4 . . TGTGCCAGCTCCCCCGACGGTCAAGCCGGGGAGCTGTTTTTT CASSPDGQAGELFF
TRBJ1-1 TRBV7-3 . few TGTGCCAGCAGCCTCTCGGGGGATAAGAACACTGAAGCTTTCTTT CASSLSGDKNTEAFF
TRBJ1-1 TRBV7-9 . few TGTGCCAGCAGCTCTAGCTCGGTACAAAACACTGAAGCTTTCTTT CASSSSSVQNTEAFF
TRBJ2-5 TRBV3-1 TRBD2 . TGTGCCAGCAGCCAAGATGTTCTAGCGGGGGGGGAAGAGACCCAGTACTTC CASSQDVLAGGEETQYF
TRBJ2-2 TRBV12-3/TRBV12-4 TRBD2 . TGTGCCAGCAGTCCAGGGACTAGCGGGGTCACCGGGGAGCTGTTTTTT CASSPGTSGVTGELFF
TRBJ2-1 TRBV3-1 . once TGTGCCAGCAGGGGGGACTTTGTATACCAGTTCTTC CASRGDFVYQFF
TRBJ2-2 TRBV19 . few TGTGCCAGTCAAACAGGGGGGGGCACCGGGGAGCTGTTTTTT CASQTGGGTGELFF
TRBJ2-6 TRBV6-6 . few TGTGCCAGCAGTTACTCGTATTTTGGGACATCCCCTTGGGGATACTCTGGGGCCAACGTCCTGACTTTC CASSYSYFGTSPWGYSGANVLTF
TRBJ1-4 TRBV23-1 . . TGCGCCAGCAGTCTAAGGGGTTGCGAGACTAATGAAAAACTGTTTTTT CASSLRGCETNEKLFF
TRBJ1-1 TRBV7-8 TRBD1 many TGTGCCAGCAGCCCAGGGACAGGGTGGACTAACACTGAAGCTTTCTTT CASSPGTGWTNTEAFF
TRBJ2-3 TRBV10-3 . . TGTGCCATCAGTGAGTCGGGGACTGGCACAGATACGCAGTATTTT CAISESGTGTDTQYF
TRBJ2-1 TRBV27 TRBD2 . TGTGCCAGCGCCACGCCGGGACTAGCGGGGGCCGACTACAATGAGCAGTTCTTC CASATPGLAGADYNEQFF
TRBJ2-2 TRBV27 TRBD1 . TGTGCCAGCAGACGAACAGGGGGCGGAGGCACCGGGGAGCTGTTTTTT CASRRTGGGGTGELFF
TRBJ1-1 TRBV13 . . TGTGCCAGCAGCCCGGCGGGGGACGGGGGTTCAAACACTGAAGCTTTCTTT CASSPAGDGGSNTEAFF
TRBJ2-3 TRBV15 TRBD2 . TGTGCCACCAGCAGAGATCTCGGACTAGCGTCAGATACGCAGTATTTT CATSRDLGLASDTQYF
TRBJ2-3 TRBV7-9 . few TGTGCCAGCAGCTTCATAACGGCAGATACGCAGTATTTT CASSFITADTQYF
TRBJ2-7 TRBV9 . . TGTGCCAGCAGCGTGGACAGATCCTACGAGCAGTACTTC CASSVDRSYEQYF
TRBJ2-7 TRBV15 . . TGTGCCACCAGCACTGCAGACCCGGGGGAGCAGTACTTC CATSTADPGEQYF
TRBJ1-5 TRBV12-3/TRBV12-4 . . TGTGCCAGCAGTTTTCTCCGGGACTTAATGCCGGCCAATCAGCCCCAGCATTTT CASSFLRDLMPANQPQHF
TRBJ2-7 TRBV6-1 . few TGTGCCAGTCAAAAGGGGGGACTGCACTACGAGCAGTACTTC CASQKGGLHYEQYF
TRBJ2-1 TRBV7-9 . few TGTGCCAGCACCGGCCTTAATTCCTACAATGAGCAGTTCTTC CASTGLNSYNEQFF
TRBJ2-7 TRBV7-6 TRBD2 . TGTGCCAGCAGCCTCCCGACTAGCGGGGGGGCGTCCGAGCAGTACTTC CASSLPTSGGASEQYF
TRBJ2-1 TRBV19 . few TGTGCCAGTAGTATACTAATCAACTCCTACAATGAGCAGTTCTTC CASSILINSYNEQFF
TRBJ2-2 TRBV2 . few TGTGCCAGCAGTGAAGCGTGGAGAGGGAAGGCCGGGGAGCTGTTTTTT CASSEAWRGKAGELFF
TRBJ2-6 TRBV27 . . TGTGCCAGCAGCCCTATACCAAGCCACCAACTTGCTGGGGCCAACGTCCTGACTTTC CASSPIPSHQLAGANVLTF
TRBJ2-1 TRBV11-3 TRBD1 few TGTGCCAGCAGCCTCCGGGACAGGGGCACTGGGGAGCAGTTCTTC CASSLRDRGTGEQFF
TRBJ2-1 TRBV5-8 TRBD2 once TGTGCCAGCAGTCTAGCGGGGTCCTTCAATGAGCAGTTCTTC CASSLAGSFNEQFF
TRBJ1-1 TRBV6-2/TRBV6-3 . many TGTGCCAGCAGTTACTCTGAGGGGAACACTGAAGCTTTCTTT CASSYSEGNTEAFF
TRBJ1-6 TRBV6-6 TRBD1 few TGTGCCAGCAGTTCTGATCAGGGGGCCGCGGCCCTCCACTTT CASSSDQGAAALHF
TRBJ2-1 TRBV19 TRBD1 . TGTGCCAGTAGTATCGGGACAGACAATGAGCAGTTCTTC CASSIGTDNEQFF